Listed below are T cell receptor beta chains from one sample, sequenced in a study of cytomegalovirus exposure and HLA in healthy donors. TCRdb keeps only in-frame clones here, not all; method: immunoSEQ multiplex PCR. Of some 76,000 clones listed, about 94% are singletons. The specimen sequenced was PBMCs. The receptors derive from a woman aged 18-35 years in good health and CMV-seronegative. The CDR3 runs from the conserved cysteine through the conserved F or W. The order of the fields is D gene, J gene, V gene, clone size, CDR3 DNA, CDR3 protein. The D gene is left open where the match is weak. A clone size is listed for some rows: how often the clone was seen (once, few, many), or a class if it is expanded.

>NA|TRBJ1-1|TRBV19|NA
TGTGCCAGTAGTAAGGGGCGGAACACTGAAGCTTTCTTT
CASSKGRNTEAFF
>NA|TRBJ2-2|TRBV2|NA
TGTGCCAGCAGCCCAGCCCTACAGGGAACCGGGGAGCTGTTTTTT
CASSPALQGTGELFF
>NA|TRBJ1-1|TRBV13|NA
TGTGCCAGCAGCCCAAATGGGGAGACTGAAGCTTTCTTT
CASSPNGETEAFF
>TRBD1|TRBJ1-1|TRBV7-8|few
TGTGCCAGCAGCCTCCTGGAGGGGGCTAACACTGAAGCTTTCTTT
CASSLLEGANTEAFF
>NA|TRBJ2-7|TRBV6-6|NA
TGTGCCAGCAGTTATGGAACAGGGCGGTCCTCCTACGAGCAGTACTTC
CASSYGTGRSSYEQYF
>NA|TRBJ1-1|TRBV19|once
TGTGCCAGTAAGGCCAGACAAACTGAAGCTTTCTTT
CASKARQTEAFF
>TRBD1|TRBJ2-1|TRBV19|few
TGTGCCAGTAGCCGACAGGGGAGCTCCTACAATGAGCAGTTCTTC
CASSRQGSSYNEQFF
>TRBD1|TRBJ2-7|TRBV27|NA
TGTGCCAGCAGTCCCAGGGGGCGCGGCGAGCAGTACTTC
CASSPRGRGEQYF
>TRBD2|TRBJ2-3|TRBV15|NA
TGTGCCACCAGAAGAAGCGGGGGGCCCACAGATACGCAGTATTTT
CATRRSGGPTDTQYF
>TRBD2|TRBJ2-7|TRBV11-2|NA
TGTGCCAGCAGCTTAGAAGAAGTGTTGGGGGGGAGCCCCTACGAGCAGTACTTC
CASSLEEVLGGSPYEQYF
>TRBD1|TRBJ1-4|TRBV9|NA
TGTGCCAGCAGCCTTACCCCGGGACAGGGATTAGGGACTAATGAAAAACTGTTTTTT
CASSLTPGQGLGTNEKLFF
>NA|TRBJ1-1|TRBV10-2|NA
TGCGCCAGCAGTGATTTTGGTGTAGGGGAGAACACTGAAGCTTTCTTT
CASSDFGVGENTEAFF
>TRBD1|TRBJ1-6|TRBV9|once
TGTGCCAGCAGCCCTTCAGGGGGTACGGCACCCCTCCACTTT
CASSPSGGTAPLHF
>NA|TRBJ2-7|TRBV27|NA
TGTGCCAGCAGTCCCGGCGTAGGGGGGGCCTACGAGCAGTACTTC
CASSPGVGGAYEQYF
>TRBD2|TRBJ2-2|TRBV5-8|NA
TGTGCCAGCAGCCCGGGGGGTTCCGGGGAGCTGTTTTTT
CASSPGGSGELFF
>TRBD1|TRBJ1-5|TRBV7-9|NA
TGTGCCAGCAGCTTAGGAGGGACAGATCAGCCCCAGCATTTT
CASSLGGTDQPQHF
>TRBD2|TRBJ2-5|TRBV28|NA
TGTGCCAGCAGTCCGATGGGACTAGCGGAAGAGACCCAGTACTTC
CASSPMGLAEETQYF
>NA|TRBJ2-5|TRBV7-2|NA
TGTGCCAGCAGCTCGGACTACTTAGAGACCCAGTACTTC
CASSSDYLETQYF
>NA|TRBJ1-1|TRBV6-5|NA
TGTGCCAGCAGTTATGATGATAGTATGCAGGCAACAGAAGCTTTCTTT
CASSYDDSMQATEAFF
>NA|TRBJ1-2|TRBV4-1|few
TGCGCCAGCAGCCAAGCACAGAACTATGGCTACACCTTC
CASSQAQNYGYTF
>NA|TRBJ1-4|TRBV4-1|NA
TGCGCCAGCAGCCAAGATGGACAGCCTTATCAGGAACTGTTTTTT
CASSQDGQPYQELFF
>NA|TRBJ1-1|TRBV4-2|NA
TGTGCCAGCAGCCGCCTCAGGGCGGACACTGAAGCTTTCTTT
CASSRLRADTEAFF
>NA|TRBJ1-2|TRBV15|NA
TGTGCCACCAGCACTACAGGTTCTGATGGCTACACCTTC
CATSTTGSDGYTF
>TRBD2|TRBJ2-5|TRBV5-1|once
TGCGCCAGCAGCTTGGTTGGCGGGGGTTCTCAAGAGACCCAGTACTTC
CASSLVGGGSQETQYF
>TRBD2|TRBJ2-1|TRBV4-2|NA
TGTGCCAGCAGCCAAGATCTAGCGGGAGGCGAGCAGTTCTTC
CASSQDLAGGEQFF
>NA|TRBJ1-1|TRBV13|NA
TGTGCCAGCAGCCTAGGCCAGGGGATGGGGACTGAAGCTTTCTTT
CASSLGQGMGTEAFF
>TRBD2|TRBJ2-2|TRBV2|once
TGTGCCAGCAGTGAGACGGGGACTAGCGGGAGGTTAGCCGGGGAGCTGTTTTTT
CASSETGTSGRLAGELFF
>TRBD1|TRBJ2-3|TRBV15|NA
TGTGCCACCGATCGGGACAGGGTCACAGATACGCAGTATTTT
CATDRDRVTDTQYF
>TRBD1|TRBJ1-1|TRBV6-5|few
TGTGCCAGCAGGGCGACAGGGCAGAACACTGAAGCTTTCTTT
CASRATGQNTEAFF
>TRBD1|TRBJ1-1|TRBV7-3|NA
TGTGCCAGCAGACAAACAGGGGGTTCTGAAGCTTTCTTT
CASRQTGGSEAFF
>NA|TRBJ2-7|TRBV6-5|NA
TGTGCCAGCAGACGACCCGACAGCTACTACGAGCAGTACTTC
CASRRPDSYYEQYF
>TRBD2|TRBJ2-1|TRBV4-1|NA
TGCGCCAGCAGCCAACTCTCGGGACTAGCGTTCAATGAGCAGTTCTTC
CASSQLSGLAFNEQFF
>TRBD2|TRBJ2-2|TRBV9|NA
TGTGCCAGCAGCGCTAGCGGGGGGTTCACCGGGGAGCTGTTTTTT
CASSASGGFTGELFF
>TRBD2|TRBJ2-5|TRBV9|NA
TGTGCCAGCAGCGCTCAGCGGGGGTCCCCGGGGGAGACCCAGTACTTC
CASSAQRGSPGETQYF
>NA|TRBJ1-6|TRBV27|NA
TGTGCCAGCAGGCTAAGACAATATAATTCACCCCTCCACTTT
CASRLRQYNSPLHF
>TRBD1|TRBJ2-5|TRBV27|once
TGTGCCAGCAGTACCCGGACAGGAGCTCAAGAGACCCAGTACTTC
CASSTRTGAQETQYF
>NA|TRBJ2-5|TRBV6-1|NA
TGTGCCAGCAGTGAACATATTTCTTGGTTTGGGGGGGCACTTGAGACCCAGTACTTC
CASSEHISWFGGALETQYF
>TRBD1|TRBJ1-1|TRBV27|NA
TGTGCCAGCAGTTTATCTACAGGGGGACGTGAAGCTTTCTTT
CASSLSTGGREAFF
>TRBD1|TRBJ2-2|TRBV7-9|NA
TGTGCCAGCAGCTCGACAGGGGTTAAGCTGTTTTTT
CASSSTGVKLFF
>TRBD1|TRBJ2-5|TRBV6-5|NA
TGTGCCAGCAGTTACTCGATGGGACAGCAAGAGACCCAGTACTTC
CASSYSMGQQETQYF
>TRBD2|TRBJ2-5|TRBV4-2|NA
TGTGCCAGCAGCCAAGATCCGACTAGCGGGGGGCACGGTCTAAAAGAGACCCAGTACTTC
CASSQDPTSGGHGLKETQYF
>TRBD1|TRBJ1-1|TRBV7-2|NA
TGTGCCAGCAGCCGGGACAGCCGGAACACTGAAGCTTTCTTT
CASSRDSRNTEAFF
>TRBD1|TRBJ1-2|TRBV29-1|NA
TGCAGCGTCGGGGACAGGTTCATCAGGTCGATGGATGGCTACACCTTC
CSVGDRFIRSMDGYTF